What follows are 27 T cell receptor beta chains derived from one specimen sequenced in a study of shared clonotypes between healthy human individuals. Generated by immunoSEQ multiplex PCR, the TCRdb table keeps only in-frame clones and is missing some. The sample consists of about 480,000 clones, about four fifths of them appearing once. The sequenced sample consisted of PBMCs. These receptors all come from a woman in her 40s in good health. Some clones in this sample may be carry-over from other donors' samples.

This clone was detected ten times or more. Additional DNA sequences in this sample encode the identical CDR3. V usage is TRBV7-9 and J usage is TRBJ2-3; TRBD2 aligns across 11 bases. With V trimmed by 3 bases and J by 0 bases, 11 bases remained unmatched. The CDR3 is 19 residues long. From germline, CDR1 is SEHNR and CDR2 FQNEAQ (reference sequence). CDR3 coding DNA: TGTGCCAGCAGCTTCGGGCTAGCGGGGGGCGGAACTAGCACAGATACGCAGTATTTT. Its protein product is CASSFGLAGGGTSTDTQYF.

This sequence joins TRBV11-2 and TRBJ2-2; 9 nucleotides match TRBD2. V shed 6 bases, J shed 3 bases, and the junction held 8 bases outside the gene matches. This CDR3 comprises 16 residues. Germline V CDR1 and CDR2: SGHAT, FQNNGV. The CDR3 DNA sequence: TGTGCCAGCAGTCTCTTAGCGGGAGAGTACACCGGGGAGCTGTTTTTT. This translates into CASSLLAGEYTGELFF.

This sequence joins TRBV5-1 and TRBJ2-5; 11 nucleotides align to TRBD1. In germline, CDR1 is SGHRS, CDR2 YFSETQ. V trimming: 3 bases; J trimming: 4 bases; junction bases outside the gene matches: 14. The CDR3 loop spans 18 amino acids. The CDR3 nucleotides read TGCGCCAGCAGCTCCGGACAGGGGGCTCCATCTTTGGGAGAGACCCAGTACTTC. Residues: CASSSGQGAPSLGETQYF.

The genes are TRBV5-5 and TRBJ2-7; 10 bases map to TRBD2. CDR1 and CDR2 from the germline V gene are SGHKS and YYEKEE (reference sequence). With V trimmed by 5 bases and J by 7 bases, 12 bases remained unmatched. The CDR3 contains 15 residues. DNA of the CDR3: TGTGCCAGCAGTTCGACAGCGGGAGGGCCGTATGAGCAGTACTTC. This codes for CASSSTAGGPYEQYF.

There are a few counts of this clone. V gene TRBV19 combines with J gene TRBJ2-5; the match to TRBD1 covers 8 bases. The CDR3 runs 15 residues. CDR1 is LNHDA, CDR2 SQIVND, per germline (reference sequence). Trimming took 8 bases from V and 6 from J; bases not matched to a gene: 14. The CDR3 nucleotides are TGTGCCAGTTCAACAGGGGGTGCGAATGGAAAGACCCAGTACTTC. As protein: CASSTGGANGKTQYF.

The chain joins TRBV28 to TRBJ2-3, with TRBD2 identical over 10 bases. The CDR3 has 16 amino acids. V lost 5 bases, J lost 0 bases, and 5 bases stayed unmatched. Germline V gene data show CDR1 as MDHEN and CDR2 as SYDVKM. The CDR3 is CASSRAGGPSTDTQYF. CDR3 sequence (DNA): TGTGCCAGCAGTAGAGCGGGAGGGCCTAGCACAGATACGCAGTATTTT.

This clone was counted at least ten times. The V gene is TRBV7-9, the J gene TRBJ2-4; tentative D call: TRBD1 (6 bases). Germline V gene data show CDR1 as SEHNR and CDR2 as FQNEAQ (reference sequence). The CDR3 totals 13 residues. Trimming removed 1 base from V and 15 bases from J, with 16 bases in between. The CDR3 spells CASSLVGQGLGYF. CDR3 nucleotide sequence: TGTGCCAGCAGCTTAGTAGGCCAGGGGTTAGGGTACTTC.

The table lists this clone with a count of one. This chain uses TRBV5-4 with TRBJ2-5; TRBD2 matches 13 bases. V lost 4 bases, J lost 1 base, and 13 bases stayed unmatched. The germline V gene encodes CDR1 SGHNT and CDR2 YYREEE (reference sequence). The CDR3 contains 19 residues. The CDR3 DNA reads as TGTGCCAGCAGCGCCCCCGGACTAGCGGGAGCGTGGGGCCAAGAGACCCAGTACTTC. As protein: CASSAPGLAGAWGQETQYF.

The chain uses TRBV7-9 and TRBJ2-1; possibly TRBD2 for D (5 bases). The V gene's germline CDR1 is SEHNR and CDR2 FQNEAQ (reference sequence). The CDR3 is 14 residues long. V lost 5 bases and J 5 bases, leaving 13 bases between the germline ends. CDR3 bases: TGTGCCAGCAGCCCCCGGGATTCTGACAATGAGCAGTTCTTC. Protein product: CASSPRDSDNEQFF.

This sequence joins TRBV11-2 and TRBJ2-3, with D possibly TRBD1 on 6 matching bases. V dropped 4 bases and J dropped 6 bases, with 17 bases sitting between them. The V gene's germline CDR1 is SGHAT and CDR2 FQNNGV. CDR3 length: 15 amino acids. The CDR3 nucleotides read TGTGCCAGCAGCTCAAATACAGGGAGAGGGGATACGCAGTATTTT. This encodes CASSSNTGRGDTQYF.

This chain links TRBV7-9 with TRBJ1-5, with 7 nucleotides matching TRBD1. V shed 5 bases, J shed 7 bases, and the junction held 8 bases outside the gene matches. The CDR3 length is 14 residues. CDR1 SEHNR and CDR2 FQNEAQ come from the germline V gene (reference sequence). The CDR3: CASSRNTGEQPQHF. CDR3 DNA sequence: TGTGCCAGCAGCCGGAACACAGGGGAACAGCCCCAGCATTTT.

CDR3 sequence: CASSGRHQETQYF. The CDR3 DNA reads as TGTGCCAGCAGCGGACGGCACCAAGAGACCCAGTACTTC. The J gene is TRBJ2-5, the V gene TRBV11-1; unclear D gene. This CDR3 contains 13 residues. Germline V gene data show CDR1 as SGHAT and CDR2 as FQDESV (reference sequence). Trimming cost V 5 bases and J 0 bases, with 7 bases left between them.

This clone was counted between two and nine times. V gene TRBV30 combines with J gene TRBJ2-3, with 7 bases aligning to TRBD1. The CDR3 consists of 16 residues. Germline V gives CDR1 GTSNPN, CDR2 SVGIG (reference sequence). The V segment lost 5 bases and the J segment 3 bases; nucleotides outside the gene matches: 14. CDR3 DNA sequence: TGTGCCTGGGGGACCGGAGAGGGGGCTTCAACAGATACGCAGTATTTT. Its protein is CAWGTGEGASTDTQYF.

The chain uses TRBV7-9 and TRBJ2-3, with D perhaps TRBD2 (6 bases). V lost 3 bases to trimming and J lost 2 bases, with 9 bases between them. This CDR3 spans 14 amino acids. CDR1 is SEHNR, CDR2 FQNEAQ, per germline (reference sequence). The CDR3 region has the DNA TGTGCCAGCAGCTTGGGGGGAAACACAGATACGCAGTATTTT. It codes for CASSLGGNTDTQYF.

This clone was counted only a few times. The chain uses TRBV6-1 and TRBJ2-7; D unclear. Trimming shortened V by 3 bases and J by 1 base, and 13 bases separated the two germline ends. This CDR3 is 15 amino acids long. CDR1 and CDR2 (germline): MNHNS, SASEGT. The CDR3 spells CASSDNPAPSYEQYF. The CDR3 DNA reads TGTGCCAGCAGTGACAACCCAGCACCGTCCTACGAGCAGTACTTC.

The J gene is TRBJ2-1, the V gene TRBV9; D is perhaps TRBD2 (5 bases). From germline, CDR1 is SGDLS and CDR2 YYNGEE. Trimming stripped 4 bases from V and 0 bases from J, with 11 bases between. This CDR3 spans 15 amino acids. The CDR3 loop is CASSPRTVSYNEQFF. DNA for the CDR3: TGTGCCAGCAGCCCAAGGACTGTCTCCTACAATGAGCAGTTCTTC.

V gene TRBV6-6 combines with J gene TRBJ2-5; TRBD1 aligns across 7 bases. The germline CDR1 and CDR2 sequences are MNHNY and SVGAGI (reference sequence). J gave up 3 bases and V 6 bases, and 10 bases lay outside the gene matches. The CDR3 runs 15 residues. CDR3 sequence reads: CASSTTEGAEETQYF. The CDR3, as DNA: TGTGCCAGCAGCACAACCGAGGGGGCGGAAGAGACCCAGTACTTC.

The genes are TRBV5-1 and TRBJ2-7; D possibly corresponds to TRBD1 (5 bases). Trimming took off 1 base at V and 2 bases at J, with 10 bases between the two ends. Germline CDR1 reads SGHRS; CDR2 reads YFSETQ. The CDR3 is 14 residues long. The CDR3 DNA follows: TGCGCCAGCAGCTTGAACAGGAAGGCCTACGAGCAGTACTTC. It encodes CASSLNRKAYEQYF.

This chain links TRBV20-1 with TRBJ2-7, with D unclear. CDR1 is DFQATT, CDR2 SNEGSKA, per germline (reference sequence). The CDR3 extends over 10 amino acids. With 6 bases removed from V and 4 bases from J, the gap between germline ends came to 7 bases. This CDR3 is CSAQGYEQYF. CDR3 in DNA: TGCAGTGCCCAAGGGTACGAGCAGTACTTC.

The chain is built from TRBV7-3 and TRBJ2-2, with 14 nucleotides matching TRBD2. The germline gives CDR1 SGHTA, CDR2 FQGTGA. The junction had 5 bases not matched to a gene; V was cut back by 6 bases and J by 8 bases. CDR3 size: 15 residues. CDR3 DNA: TGTGCCAGCAGGAGACTAGCGGGAGGGCCGGGGGAGCTGTTTTTT. Protein sequence: CASRRLAGGPGELFF.

The chain is built from TRBV19 and TRBJ2-5; 10 nucleotides agree with TRBD2. V lost 3 bases to trimming and J lost 5 bases; unmatched junction nucleotides: 6. This CDR3 has 15 amino acids. Per the germline V gene, CDR1 is LNHDA and CDR2 is SQIVND (reference sequence). CDR3 in amino acids: CASSIGSGRSETQYF. CDR3 sequence (DNA): TGTGCCAGTAGTATTGGTAGCGGGAGGTCTGAGACCCAGTACTTC. Full variable domain (remainder filled in from reference TRBV19 and TRBJ2-5): DGGITQSPKYLFRKEGQNVTLSCEQNLNHDAMYWYRQDPGQGLRLIYYSQIVNDFQKGDIAEGYSVSREKKESFPLTVTSAQKNPTAFYLCASSIGSGRSETQYFGPGTRLLVL.

The chain carries TRBV29-1 and TRBJ2-3; TRBD1 or TRBD2 may be the D gene (5 bases each). The CDR3 consists of 13 residues. V lost 7 bases, J lost 0 bases, and 11 bases lay in between. Germline V gene lookup returns CDR1 SQVTM and CDR2 ANQGSEA. Here the CDR3 DNA reads TGCAGCGCCCGGGACCCTAGCACAGATACGCAGTATTTT. As protein: CSARDPSTDTQYF.

This sequence joins TRBV19 and TRBJ2-1; D may be TRBD2 (5 bases). The V gene's germline CDR1 is LNHDA and CDR2 SQIVND (reference sequence). This CDR3 region has 12 residues. Trimming removed 2 bases from V and 8 bases from J, with 7 bases in between. Here the CDR3 reads CASSILGDEQFF. CDR3 DNA: TGTGCCAGTAGTATACTGGGAGATGAGCAGTTCTTC.

This rearrangement joins TRBV4-1 to TRBJ2-1; 12 nucleotides line up with TRBD2. CDR1 and CDR2 from the germline V gene are MGHRA and YSYEKL. V dropped 3 bases and J dropped 8; count of bases not matched to a gene: 11. This CDR3 comprises 17 residues. CDR3 sequence (DNA): TGCGCCAGCAGCCAGGTTCTAGCGGGAGGGCCAATGTATGAGCAGTTCTTC. Translated, it gives CASSQVLAGGPMYEQFF.

This chain joins TRBV5-6 and TRBJ1-4; TRBD1 agrees at 7 bases. Germline loops: CDR1 SGHDT, CDR2 YYEEEE. The junction had 14 bases not matched to a gene; V was cut back by 2 bases and J by 7 bases. The CDR3 sequence is 17 residues long. CDR3 amino acids: CASSFTGQVAFGEKLFF. As DNA, the CDR3 is TGTGCCAGCAGCTTTACCGGACAGGTGGCGTTCGGTGAAAAACTGTTTTTT.

CDR3 sequence reads: CSVDRPQSETQYF. The CDR3 DNA reads as TGCAGCGTTGACCGCCCCCAGTCGGAGACCCAGTACTTC. This sequence joins TRBV29-1 and TRBJ2-5; D is uncertain. Between the trimmed V and J ends, which lost 3 bases and 5 bases, there was a span of 13 bases. The CDR3 loop spans 13 amino acids. Per the germline V gene, CDR1 is SQVTM and CDR2 is ANQGSEA.

This rearrangement joins TRBV28 to TRBJ2-5; a weak D match, TRBD2 (6 bases). This CDR3 has 15 residues. In germline, CDR1 is MDHEN, CDR2 SYDVKM. The V end lost 7 bases, the J end lost 1 base, and 16 bases lay between the germline ends. The CDR3 region has the DNA TGTGCCAGCACCACCCTGGTCGGGGGCCAAGAGACCCAGTACTTC. Protein product: CASTTLVGGQETQYF.